This T cell receptor beta chain stems from a study of T cell changes during pregnancy in multiple sclerosis (dated by TCRdb to 2018 to 2020). Background for the entire study: The study examined how the T cell repertoire changed over the course of pregnancy in women with multiple sclerosis.

The germline V gene yields SGDLS for CDR1 and YYNGEE for CDR2. The germline V and J ends show losses of 0 bases and 3 bases respectively, and no gene match explains 3 bases of the junction. There are 15 amino acids in the CDR3, from cysteine to phenylalanine inclusive. Kept here is only the CDR3 DNA, which spans 45 bases and is read in frame from base 1. Libraries were made using the immunoSEQ multiplex PCR assay. Drawn from immuneACCESS, this table holds only the in-frame rearrangements with V and J called that TCRdb kept. Clones are partly lost; checked studies trace under half to an unresolved V gene and leave the rest unexplained. This sample holds fewer than 75,000 clones; around 92% were observed only once. The ten largest clonotypes hold about 2% of the sample. To note about this clone: What antigen it recognizes has not been identified. No clone much larger than this one lies a single base away; base qualities are absent.

The sequence links TRBV9 to TRBJ2-1, with 7 junctional bases fitting TRBD2. This receptor was obtained from a female donor with multiple sclerosis, enrolled in a pregnancy study. Sequenced material: peripheral blood, taken in the first trimester of pregnancy. CDR3 region: CASSVAGTIYNEQFF. The nucleotide sequence is given as TGTGCCAGCAGCGTAGCCGGGACTATCTACAATGAGCAGTTCTTC.